The rows below give T cell receptor beta chains drawn from one sample of a study of T cell responses to AZD1222 COVID-19 vaccine. The data were produced by immunoSEQ multiplex PCR, yet TCRdb's version contains in-frame clones alone and is incomplete. The table has more than 150,000 clones, 85% to 95% seen once. The specimen comprised peripheral blood, sampled 28 days after the second AZD1222 dose. The receptor set was obtained from an adult who received the AZD1222 COVID-19 vaccine. CDR3s include the opening cysteine and the closing phenylalanine or tryptophan. Each record gives: D gene, clone size, V gene, J gene, CDR3 protein, CDR3 DNA. The D gene is left open where the match is weak. Clone size is stated in some rows and not others, as once, few, many or a class when expanded.

D gene: TRBD1; clone size: -; V gene: TRBV6-6; J gene: TRBJ1-1; CDR3 protein: CASSQTGNPNTEAFF; CDR3 DNA: TGTGCCAGCAGCCAGACAGGGAATCCGAACACTGAAGCTTTCTTT
D gene: -; clone size: -; V gene: TRBV10-1; J gene: TRBJ2-3; CDR3 protein: CASSERGAPADTQYF; CDR3 DNA: TGCGCCAGCAGTGAGCGGGGGGCGCCGGCAGATACGCAGTATTTT
D gene: -; clone size: -; V gene: TRBV5-5; J gene: TRBJ2-3; CDR3 protein: CASSLRGDADTQYF; CDR3 DNA: TGTGCCAGCAGCTTAAGAGGGGATGCAGATACGCAGTATTTT
D gene: -; clone size: once; V gene: TRBV7-2; J gene: TRBJ2-3; CDR3 protein: CASSLNQGDTQYF; CDR3 DNA: TGTGCCAGCAGCTTGAACCAGGGAGATACGCAGTATTTT
D gene: -; clone size: -; V gene: TRBV7-3; J gene: TRBJ2-7; CDR3 protein: CASSLLSGGFEQYF; CDR3 DNA: TGTGCCAGCAGCTTACTTTCTGGAGGGTTCGAGCAGTACTTC
D gene: TRBD2; clone size: -; V gene: TRBV13; J gene: TRBJ2-7; CDR3 protein: CASSLLSGGLYEQYF; CDR3 DNA: TGTGCCAGCAGCTTATTGAGCGGGGGCCTCTACGAGCAGTACTTC
D gene: -; clone size: -; V gene: TRBV4-1; J gene: TRBJ2-1; CDR3 protein: CASSQGRVKRLDNEQFF; CDR3 DNA: TGCGCCAGCAGCCAAGGTCGGGTGAAGCGTCTCGACAATGAGCAGTTCTTC
D gene: TRBD1; clone size: -; V gene: TRBV2; J gene: TRBJ1-4; CDR3 protein: CASSAGQGDEKLFF; CDR3 DNA: TGTGCCAGCAGCGCCGGACAGGGGGATGAAAAACTGTTTTTT
D gene: -; clone size: -; V gene: TRBV11-2; J gene: TRBJ1-2; CDR3 protein: CASSAASGYGYTF; CDR3 DNA: TGTGCCAGCAGCGCCGCCAGCGGCTATGGCTACACCTTC
D gene: -; clone size: once; V gene: TRBV13; J gene: TRBJ1-4; CDR3 protein: CASSEYRGLREKLFF; CDR3 DNA: TGTGCCAGCAGCGAATACAGAGGGCTGCGTGAAAAACTGTTTTTT
D gene: -; clone size: -; V gene: TRBV5-5; J gene: TRBJ2-7; CDR3 protein: CASSSPDRPPREQYF; CDR3 DNA: TGTGCCAGCAGCTCTCCCGACAGACCCCCTCGCGAGCAGTACTTC
D gene: TRBD1; clone size: -; V gene: TRBV5-5; J gene: TRBJ1-4; CDR3 protein: CASSLASRQGGEKLFF; CDR3 DNA: TGTGCCAGCAGCTTGGCCAGCCGACAGGGAGGTGAAAAACTGTTTTTT
D gene: -; clone size: -; V gene: TRBV10-3; J gene: TRBJ2-3; CDR3 protein: CAIAAGNTDTQYF; CDR3 DNA: TGTGCCATCGCGGCAGGGAATACAGATACGCAGTATTTT
D gene: -; clone size: -; V gene: TRBV19; J gene: TRBJ1-3; CDR3 protein: CASSMGGSGNTIYF; CDR3 DNA: TGTGCCAGTAGTATGGGCGGCTCTGGAAACACCATATATTTT
D gene: -; clone size: -; V gene: TRBV4-3; J gene: TRBJ1-4; CDR3 protein: CASSPGGTNEKLFF; CDR3 DNA: TGCGCCAGCAGCCCCGGGGGTACGAATGAAAAACTGTTTTTT
D gene: -; clone size: -; V gene: TRBV5-5; J gene: TRBJ1-5; CDR3 protein: CASSLGESNQPQHF; CDR3 DNA: TGTGCCAGCAGCTTGGGCGAAAGCAATCAGCCCCAGCATTTT
D gene: TRBD2; clone size: -; V gene: TRBV27; J gene: TRBJ2-3; CDR3 protein: CASSFFSPGLAGTDTQYF; CDR3 DNA: TGTGCCAGCAGTTTTTTCAGTCCGGGACTAGCGGGAACAGATACGCAGTATTTT
D gene: TRBD2; clone size: -; V gene: TRBV30; J gene: TRBJ2-5; CDR3 protein: CAWSYGGTSGQETQYF; CDR3 DNA: TGTGCCTGGAGTTACGGAGGGACTAGCGGACAAGAGACCCAGTACTTC
D gene: -; clone size: -; V gene: TRBV11-2; J gene: TRBJ2-7; CDR3 protein: CASSLDRVEQYF; CDR3 DNA: TGTGCCAGCAGCTTAGATCGGGTCGAGCAGTACTTC
D gene: TRBD2; clone size: -; V gene: TRBV4-1; J gene: TRBJ2-5; CDR3 protein: CASSPSGRGETQYF; CDR3 DNA: TGCGCCAGCAGCCCCAGCGGGAGGGGGGAGACCCAGTACTTC
D gene: TRBD1; clone size: -; V gene: TRBV2; J gene: TRBJ1-1; CDR3 protein: CASSPGGPLEAFF; CDR3 DNA: TGTGCCAGCAGTCCAGGGGGACCTCTTGAAGCTTTCTTT
D gene: TRBD1; clone size: -; V gene: TRBV5-5; J gene: TRBJ1-4; CDR3 protein: CASRDRFSGGPKFF; CDR3 DNA: TGTGCCAGCAGGGATAGATTTTCAGGGGGCCCTAAGTTTTTT
D gene: -; clone size: -; V gene: TRBV3-1/TRBV3-2; J gene: TRBJ2-2; CDR3 protein: CASSQALAGELFF; CDR3 DNA: TGTGCCAGCAGCCAAGCCCTAGCCGGGGAGCTGTTTTTT
D gene: TRBD1; clone size: -; V gene: TRBV9; J gene: TRBJ2-2; CDR3 protein: CASSGRTGGSGELFF; CDR3 DNA: TGTGCCAGCAGCGGACGGACAGGGGGCTCCGGGGAGCTGTTTTTT
D gene: TRBD1; clone size: -; V gene: TRBV5-1; J gene: TRBJ2-7; CDR3 protein: CASSSGQVSSYEQYF; CDR3 DNA: TGCGCCAGCAGTTCAGGACAGGTTTCCTCCTACGAGCAGTACTTC
D gene: -; clone size: -; V gene: TRBV6-5; J gene: TRBJ1-2; CDR3 protein: CATGRATRYGYTF; CDR3 DNA: TGTGCCACCGGCCGCGCAACCCGCTATGGCTACACCTTC
D gene: -; clone size: -; V gene: TRBV7-9; J gene: TRBJ1-1; CDR3 protein: CASSIQEDTEAFF; CDR3 DNA: TGTGCCAGCAGCATACAGGAGGACACTGAAGCTTTCTTT
D gene: -; clone size: -; V gene: TRBV2; J gene: TRBJ1-4; CDR3 protein: CASSELEFEKLFF; CDR3 DNA: TGTGCCAGCAGTGAACTGGAATTTGAAAAACTGTTTTTT
D gene: -; clone size: -; V gene: TRBV2; J gene: TRBJ2-3; CDR3 protein: CASSEGATDTQYF; CDR3 DNA: TGTGCCAGCAGTGAAGGGGCCACAGATACGCAGTATTTT
D gene: -; clone size: -; V gene: TRBV19; J gene: TRBJ1-6; CDR3 protein: CASSASSRNSPLHF; CDR3 DNA: TGTGCCAGTAGTGCGTCCAGCCGAAATTCACCCCTCCACTTT
D gene: TRBD1; clone size: -; V gene: TRBV6-5; J gene: TRBJ1-4; CDR3 protein: CASSRGQVKGEKLFF; CDR3 DNA: TGTGCCAGCAGTCGGGGACAGGTAAAAGGAGAAAAACTGTTTTTT
D gene: TRBD1; clone size: -; V gene: TRBV5-6; J gene: TRBJ1-4; CDR3 protein: CASSLAMDTGATNEKLFF; CDR3 DNA: TGTGCCAGCAGCTTGGCCATGGACACAGGGGCAACTAATGAAAAACTGTTTTTT
D gene: -; clone size: -; V gene: TRBV3-1/TRBV3-2; J gene: TRBJ2-7; CDR3 protein: CASSQGGSRSLYEQYF; CDR3 DNA: TGTGCCAGCAGCCAAGGTGGTTCCCGATCGCTTTACGAGCAGTACTTC
D gene: TRBD2; clone size: -; V gene: TRBV5-4; J gene: TRBJ2-5; CDR3 protein: CASSLWGSGAGETQYF; CDR3 DNA: TGTGCCAGCAGCTTGTGGGGTAGCGGGGCAGGGGAGACCCAGTACTTC
D gene: -; clone size: -; V gene: TRBV4-3; J gene: TRBJ2-2; CDR3 protein: CASSQVKITGELFF; CDR3 DNA: TGCGCCAGCAGCCAAGTCAAGATCACCGGGGAGCTGTTTTTT
D gene: -; clone size: -; V gene: TRBV7-9; J gene: TRBJ2-3; CDR3 protein: CASSRWGTDTQYF; CDR3 DNA: TGTGCCAGCAGTCGCTGGGGCACAGATACGCAGTATTTT
D gene: -; clone size: -; V gene: TRBV6-6; J gene: TRBJ2-5; CDR3 protein: CASSYSPSRETQYF; CDR3 DNA: TGTGCCAGCAGTTACTCACCTAGCAGGGAGACCCAGTACTTC
D gene: -; clone size: -; V gene: TRBV7-2; J gene: TRBJ1-5; CDR3 protein: CASSTGTPQPQHF; CDR3 DNA: TGTGCCAGCAGCACCGGGACTCCCCAGCCCCAGCATTTT
D gene: TRBD1; clone size: -; V gene: TRBV7-2; J gene: TRBJ1-3; CDR3 protein: CASSVSAGTGIGNTIYF; CDR3 DNA: TGTGCCAGCAGCGTCTCAGCCGGGACAGGCATTGGAAACACCATATATTTT
D gene: TRBD2; clone size: once; V gene: TRBV30; J gene: TRBJ2-3; CDR3 protein: CAWSLTSSAFTDTQYF; CDR3 DNA: TGTGCCTGGAGTTTGACTAGCTCCGCGTTCACAGATACGCAGTATTTT
D gene: -; clone size: -; V gene: TRBV7-9; J gene: TRBJ2-7; CDR3 protein: CASSLALAYEQYF; CDR3 DNA: TGTGCCAGCAGCTTAGCCCTAGCGTACGAGCAGTACTTC
D gene: -; clone size: -; V gene: TRBV15; J gene: TRBJ1-3; CDR3 protein: CATSRVQFGNTIYF; CDR3 DNA: TGTGCCACCAGCAGAGTACAGTTTGGAAACACCATATATTTT
D gene: TRBD2; clone size: -; V gene: TRBV28; J gene: TRBJ2-7; CDR3 protein: CASSLGLASSYEQYF; CDR3 DNA: TGTGCCAGCAGTCTAGGACTAGCGTCTTCCTACGAGCAGTACTTC
D gene: TRBD1; clone size: -; V gene: TRBV10-3; J gene: TRBJ1-2; CDR3 protein: CAIAGRTGDYGYTF; CDR3 DNA: TGTGCCATTGCGGGGAGGACAGGGGACTATGGCTACACCTTC
D gene: -; clone size: -; V gene: TRBV28; J gene: TRBJ2-7; CDR3 protein: CASSPGPGLVGYEQYF; CDR3 DNA: TGTGCCAGCAGTCCCGGTCCAGGGCTGGTAGGGTACGAGCAGTACTTC
D gene: -; clone size: -; V gene: TRBV6-1; J gene: TRBJ1-2; CDR3 protein: CASSENYGYTF; CDR3 DNA: TGTGCCAGCAGTGAAAACTATGGCTACACCTTC